This TCR beta chain was sequenced in a study of cytomegalovirus exposure and HLA in healthy donors. Study-wide background: Out of about 180 million T cells, an earlier analysis found fewer than 140 million unique TCR beta sequences in total. Whole-study findings and limits: For most subjects, TCR beta sequences were reported to predict HLA-A and HLA-B alleles with accuracy. 87-base-pair reads could not separate some V segments, including TRBV6-2 and TRBV6-3. Later analysis identified 16,951 TCR beta sequences associated with HLA alleles, using a false discovery rate threshold of 0.05.

PCR primers comprised 60 Vbeta and 13 Jbeta primers. Assay used: immunoSEQ multiplex PCR; TCRdb lists only in-frame clones, some missing. This sample carries some 110,000 clones, around 9.1% of them seen once, and the ten largest clones take approximately 6%. This clone has just a few counts. The antigen is undetermined. Trimming shortened V by 6 bases and J by 5 bases, and 13 bases separated the two germline ends. The CDR3 sequence is 13 residues long. Germline V lookup: CDR1 SGHNT, CDR2 YENEEA. This chain links TRBV11-3 with TRBJ2-5, with D hard to call. The TCR comes from a middle-aged man in good health and CMV-seropositive. The sequenced sample consisted of PBMCs. DNA of the CDR3: TGTGCCAGCAGACCCTCAAGCACGGAGACCCAGTACTTC. This translates into CASRPSSTETQYF.